Sequencing of this T cell receptor beta chain was carried out in a study of CD8+ T cells in alopecia areata. The wider study: Treated patients swallowed 5 to 10 mg of oral tofacitinib twice daily. The drug, tofacitinib, lasted 6 to 18 months, followed by 6 months off drug.

Sequencing used cDNA as its template, made by extracting RNA and reverse transcribing it. Measured with immunoSEQ multiplex PCR; TCRdb has only the in-frame clones, and not every one. The table shows over 150,000 clones, with more than 60% occurring only once. The germline V gene has CDR1 SQVTM and CDR2 ANQGSEA. V was pared by 7 bases and J by 3 bases, with 11 bases of the junction left unmatched. The CDR3 spans 14 residues. The chain employs TRBV29-1 and TRBJ2-7; 8 positions match TRBD1. The receptor's source is a human donor with alopecia areata. The source material was CD4+ T cells sorted from blood, sampled at week 0. The CDR3: CSAGQGAKNYEQYF. The CDR3 DNA reads as TGCAGCGCCGGTCAGGGGGCCAAAAACTACGAGCAGTACTTC.